The 23 T cell receptor beta chains below all came from one sample that was sequenced in a study of brain T cells in children with intractable seizures. Here immunoSEQ multiplex PCR was the method, and the copy in TCRdb shows in-frame clones only, minus some. Among about 340,000 clones, 93% were seen once, and the ten largest hold roughly 5.8%. The time point: blood from clinic visit 5 months post-surgery; TSC patient then seizure free. Sequenced material: peripheral blood, taken roughly 5 months after surgery. Receptor source: a boy under three years old with tuberous sclerosis and intractable seizures.

In its sample, this clone was seen once. V gene TRBV19 combines with J gene TRBJ1-5, with a weak D call TRBD1 (6 bases). The germline V gene encodes CDR1 LNHDA and CDR2 SQIVND (reference sequence). The CDR3 has 15 residues. V was trimmed by 3 bases and J by 4 bases, leaving 13 bases between them. The CDR3 here is CASSMLRGSNQPQHF. The CDR3 coding sequence is TGTGCCAGTAGTATGCTCAGGGGTAGTAATCAGCCCCAGCATTTT.

The chain recombines TRBV11-3 with TRBJ2-3; D not certain. The CDR3 length is 15 residues. V lost 1 base, J lost 0 bases, and 8 bases lay in between. In germline, CDR1 is SGHNT, CDR2 YENEEA. The CDR3 DNA sequence: TGTGCCAGCAGCTTAGGTACGGCTAGCACAGATACGCAGTATTTT. Translation: CASSLGTASTDTQYF. The complete variable domain, with remaining parts taken from reference TRBV11-3 and TRBJ2-3, reads EAGVVQSPRYKIIEKKQPVAFWCNPISGHNTLYWYLQNLGQGPELLIRYENEEAVDDSQLPKDRFSAERLKGVDSTLKIQPAELGDSAVYLCASSLGTASTDTQYFGPGTRLTVL.

The chain joins TRBV6-6 to TRBJ1-4; possible D gene TRBD1, 5 bases. This CDR3 comprises 16 residues. V lost 3 bases to trimming and J lost 6 bases, with 17 bases between them. Germline-derived CDR1 and CDR2 are MNHNY and SVGAGI (reference sequence). CDR3 DNA: TGTGCCAGCAGTTATGGTTTGGGCAGGGTTGATGAAAAACTGTTTTTT. Translated: CASSYGLGRVDEKLFF.

The genes are TRBV5-1 and TRBJ2-7; D is ambiguous. CDR3 size: 15 residues. The V and J ends lost 0 bases and 0 bases respectively, with 10 bases between them. Germline-derived CDR1 and CDR2 are SGHRS and YFSETQ. The CDR3 bases are TGCGCCAGCAGCTTGGCCGCGGCGGTCTCCTACGAGCAGTACTTC. This codes for CASSLAAAVSYEQYF.

In this sample, this clone turned up a few times. The CDR3 protein is CASSTLAGGPYNEQFF. CDR3 nucleotide sequence: TGTGCCAGTAGTACGTTAGCGGGGGGGCCCTACAATGAGCAGTTCTTC. This rearrangement joins TRBV19 to TRBJ2-1, with 11 bases fitting TRBD2. Unmatched junction bases numbered 4, after V lost 4 bases and J lost 2 bases. Germline V lookup: CDR1 LNHDA, CDR2 SQIVND (reference sequence). The CDR3 consists of 16 residues.

The V call is TRBV24-1, the J call TRBJ2-1; 9 bases match TRBD1. The V gene's germline CDR1 is KGHDR and CDR2 SFDVKD. J was trimmed by 7 bases and V by 5 bases; bases with no gene match: 11. The CDR3 extends over 16 amino acids. In nucleotides, the CDR3 is TGTGCCACCAGTGCCTGGGACAGGGACGGGAGAAATGAGCAGTTCTTC. This codes for CATSAWDRDGRNEQFF.

J is TRBJ1-3 and V is TRBV6-5; weak D call: TRBD1 (5 bases). CDR1 and CDR2 (germline): MNHEY, SVGAGI. The CDR3 has 15 amino acids. V lost 5 bases to trimming and J lost 2 bases, with 13 bases between them. CDR3 protein: CASSPREDAGNTIYF. The CDR3 nucleotides read TGTGCCAGCAGTCCCAGGGAGGACGCTGGAAACACCATATATTTT.

The rearrangement links TRBV18 to TRBJ2-1; 11 positions match TRBD2. The CDR3 sequence is 16 residues long. Germline values: CDR1 KGHSH, CDR2 LQKENI. J gave up 4 bases and V 3 bases, and 5 bases lay outside the gene matches. The CDR3 nucleotides read TGTGCCAGCTCACCTCCTAGCGGGGGGATTTACAATGAGCAGTTCTTC. It encodes CASSPPSGGIYNEQFF.

V gene TRBV6-6 combines with J gene TRBJ1-6; D call uncertain. The CDR3 length is 13 residues. Germline-derived CDR1 and CDR2 are MNHNY and SVGAGI (reference sequence). Between the trimmed V and J ends, which lost 0 bases and 3 bases, there was a span of 0 bases. In nucleotides, the CDR3 is TGTGCCAGCAGTTACTCCTATAATTCACCCCTCCACTTT. It translates to CASSYSYNSPLHF.

This clone was detected only a few times. The J gene is TRBJ2-1, the V gene TRBV6-6; D call uncertain. Germline V gene data show CDR1 as MNHNY and CDR2 as SVGAGI (reference sequence). The CDR3 is 13 amino acids. Trimming cost V 5 bases and J 4 bases, with 9 bases left between them. CDR3 DNA sequence: TGTGCCAGCAGTATTAGTTGGTACAATGAGCAGTTCTTC. It translates to CASSISWYNEQFF.

The chain uses TRBV7-9 and TRBJ2-7; D gene ambiguous. Trimming left V 4 bases short and J 3 bases short, with 10 bases between. CDR1 and CDR2 (germline): SEHNR, FQNEAQ (reference sequence). The CDR3 is made up of 13 amino acids. The CDR3: CASSSPDLYEQYF. The CDR3 nucleotides are TGTGCCAGCAGCTCTCCAGATCTCTACGAGCAGTACTTC.

As for this clone: Mismatch with germline at one junction end may stem from a read error. This rearrangement joins TRBV7-7 to TRBJ2-1; unclear D gene. The CDR3 has 15 amino acids. From germline, CDR1 is SSHAT and CDR2 FNYEAQ (reference sequence). The CDR3, as DNA: TGTGCTAGCAGCTTAACACCTGAAGGGTACAATGAGCAGTTCTTC. Amino acid sequence: CASSLTPEGYNEQFF.

V gene TRBV15 combines with J gene TRBJ2-7, with TRBD1 as a possible D gene (6 bases). Trimming left V 3 bases short and J 3 bases short, with 9 bases between. Per the germline V gene, CDR1 is LNHNV and CDR2 is YYDKDF (reference sequence). This CDR3 contains 13 residues. CDR3 amino acids: CATSSGQFYEQYF. For the CDR3, the DNA is TGTGCCACCAGCAGCGGACAGTTCTACGAGCAGTACTTC.

The chain has TRBV30 and TRBJ1-1, with no clear D. Germline V CDR1 and CDR2: GTSNPN, SVGIG (reference sequence). Trimming took off 0 bases at V and 2 bases at J, with 13 bases between the two ends. The CDR3 length is 15 residues. This CDR3 reads CAWSVSKGLNTEAFF. The DNA for the CDR3 is TGTGCCTGGAGTGTATCTAAGGGCCTCAACACTGAAGCTTTCTTT.

This clone was seen a few times. The chain recombines TRBV7-8 with TRBJ2-7; 9 bases match TRBD1. With 2 bases clipped from V and 5 bases from J, the junction kept 1 base outside the gene matches. This CDR3 comprises 13 residues. Germline V gives CDR1 SGHVS, CDR2 FQNEAQ. The chain's CDR3 is CASSLWDRDEQYF. The CDR3 bases are TGTGCCAGCAGCTTATGGGACAGGGACGAGCAGTACTTC.

The chain combines TRBV4-2 with TRBJ2-2, with D hard to call. This CDR3 is built from 15 residues. Germline CDR1 reads LGHNA; CDR2 reads YNFKEQ. Trimming removed 4 bases from V and 7 bases from J, with 16 bases in between. The CDR3 region has the DNA TGTGCCAGCAGCCCCCTTCTCTTAGTGGGCGGGGAGCTGTTTTTT. Translated, it gives CASSPLLLVGGELFF.

This clone was observed a single time. The chain is built from TRBV10-2 and TRBJ1-1, with 10 bases matching TRBD1. CDR1 and CDR2 from the germline V gene are WSHSY and SAAADI. V trimming: 8 bases; J trimming: 11 bases; junction bases outside the gene matches: 11. The CDR3 contains 13 residues. The DNA of the CDR3 is TGCGCCAGCGAGGCGACAGGGGGCGCGGGTGCTTTCTTT. It specifies CASEATGGAGAFF.

The chain carries TRBV7-2 and TRBJ2-1; D perhaps matches TRBD2 (6 bases). The CDR3 extends over 14 amino acids. Germline CDR1 reads SGHTA; CDR2 reads FQGNSA. The V and J ends lost 0 bases and 6 bases respectively, with 9 bases between them. The CDR3 sequence is CASSLATRLNEQFF. The CDR3 nucleotides are TGTGCCAGCAGCTTAGCGACTAGACTCAATGAGCAGTTCTTC.

The chain recombines TRBV30 with TRBJ2-7; tentative D call: TRBD1 (7 bases). The germline CDR1 and CDR2 sequences are GTSNPN and SVGIG (reference sequence). The ends were cut back, 5 bases at V and 5 bases at J, with 16 bases in the middle. The length of the CDR3 is 13 residues. The CDR3 loop is CAWCKQGGHEQYF. Written as DNA, the CDR3 is TGTGCCTGGTGTAAGCAGGGGGGCCACGAGCAGTACTTC.

This chain connects TRBV9 to TRBJ1-1; possibly TRBD1 for D (5 bases). This CDR3 has 16 residues. In germline, CDR1 is SGDLS, CDR2 YYNGEE. Trimming pared 3 bases from V and 1 base from J, leaving 16 bases between. CDR3 bases: TGTGCCAGCAGCGCCTCTAGATCGGGGCAGAACACTGAAGCTTTCTTT. Translating gives CASSASRSGQNTEAFF.

The chain recombines TRBV5-1 with TRBJ2-6; TRBD1 aligns across 11 bases. The trim removed 1 base at V and 1 base at J, leaving 4 bases unmatched. Germline-derived CDR1 and CDR2 are SGHRS and YFSETQ. The CDR3 spans 18 residues. The CDR3 DNA reads TGCGCCAGCAGCTTGAGGGACAGGGGGTGGTCTGGGGCCAACGTCCTGACTTTC. Translating it yields CASSLRDRGWSGANVLTF. The full variable domain, with the rest looked up from reference TRBV5-1 and TRBJ2-6, is KAGVTQTPRYLIKTRGQQVTLSCSPISGHRSVSWYQQTPGQGLQFLFEYFSETQRNKGNFPGRFSGRQFSNSRSEMNVSTLELGDSALYLCASSLRDRGWSGANVLTFGAGSRLTVL.

The chain joins TRBV7-9 to TRBJ1-1; the match to TRBD1 covers 7 bases. V was clipped by 5 bases and J by 0 bases; unmatched bases: 9. The CDR3 is 16 amino acids. CDR1 and CDR2 (germline): SEHNR, FQNEAQ (reference sequence). The chain's CDR3 is CASSVTGAGMNTEAFF. The DNA for the CDR3 is TGTGCCAGCAGCGTAACAGGGGCCGGAATGAACACTGAAGCTTTCTTT.

This clone was detected a few times. The V and J genes are TRBV6-5 and TRBJ1-2; a possible D gene is TRBD1 (6 bases). CDR1 and CDR2 from the germline V gene are MNHEY and SVGAGI. V lost 9 bases, J lost 3 bases, and 14 bases lay in between. The CDR3 sequence is 13 residues long. The CDR3 DNA follows: TGTGCCAGTTCCGACAGGCTTGACTATGGCTACACCTTC. Residues: CASSDRLDYGYTF.